What follows are 24 T cell receptor beta chains derived from one specimen sequenced in a study of blood T cell repertoires in COVID-19. Libraries were prepared by immunoSEQ multiplex PCR; TCRdb keeps only in-frame clonotypes and omits some of them. This sample yields approximately 390,000 clones, of which about 90% are seen a single time; 6.5% belongs to the top ten. Sequencing used peripheral blood. These receptors were collected from a young man with active or convalescent COVID-19.

This clone was counted only a few times. The junction does not match germline at one end; this may be a read error. This chain joins TRBV18 and TRBJ2-6; a weak D match, TRBD1 (6 bases). The germline V gene has CDR1 KGHSH and CDR2 LQKENI. The CDR3 is made up of 15 amino acids. CDR3 amino acids: CASSPDRSGANVLTF. Here the CDR3 DNA reads TGTGCCAGCTCACCCGACAGGTCTGGGGCCAACGTGCTGACTTTC.

This chain joins TRBV5-6 and TRBJ1-2; D not resolved. Germline V gene data show CDR1 as SGHDT and CDR2 as YYEEEE. The CDR3 totals 14 residues. Trimming took 4 bases from V and 4 from J, leaving 14 bases between them. In nucleotides, the CDR3 is TGTGCCAGCAGCCCTTCGGGGAAGAGCTATGGCTACACCTTC. Protein product: CASSPSGKSYGYTF.

The rearrangement uses TRBV28 and TRBJ2-7; 10 nucleotides line up with TRBD2. CDR3 size: 17 residues. Germline V gene data show CDR1 as MDHEN and CDR2 as SYDVKM. Trimming at V came to 1 base and at J to 5 bases, leaving 11 bases not matched to a gene. DNA for the CDR3: TGTGCCAGCAGTTTATTGGGACTAGCGTCCGAGGGGGACGAGCAGTACTTC. Translation gives CASSLLGLASEGDEQYF.

CDR3 nucleotide sequence: TGTGCCAGCAGGGTGGACCCTGCGGGTTCACCCCTCCACTTT. This translates into CASRVDPAGSPLHF. The gene calls are TRBV6-5 and TRBJ1-6, with D hard to call. This CDR3 region has 14 residues. Germline lookup yields CDR1 MNHEY and CDR2 SVGAGI. V was cut by 6 bases and J by 9 bases, with 15 bases left in between.

This chain links TRBV28 with TRBJ2-1; D ambiguous. CDR3 length: 16 amino acids. Germline values: CDR1 MDHEN, CDR2 SYDVKM. The ends were cut back, 3 bases at V and 1 base at J, with 13 bases in the middle. DNA of the CDR3: TGTGCCAGCAGTTTTGCTGGAGTGTCTTCCTACAATGAGCAGTTCTTC. This sequence encodes CASSFAGVSSYNEQFF.

This clone was counted a single time. This chain links TRBV6-6 with TRBJ2-1; 15 nucleotides line up with TRBD2. Germline CDR1 reads MNHNY; CDR2 reads SVGAGI (reference sequence). The CDR3 sequence is 15 residues long. Trimming took 5 bases from V and 6 from J; bases not matched to a gene: 2. The CDR3: CASSRGLAGGNEQFF. The CDR3 region has the DNA TGTGCCAGCAGTCGGGGACTAGCGGGGGGCAATGAGCAGTTCTTC.

This clone has a single count. V usage is TRBV18 and J usage is TRBJ1-4; D ambiguous. The V end was cut by 4 bases, the J end by 4 bases, with 7 bases between. Germline lookup yields CDR1 KGHSH and CDR2 LQKENI. The CDR3 totals 13 residues. The CDR3: CASSQGGNEKLFF. The CDR3 DNA sequence: TGTGCCAGCTCACAGGGAGGTAATGAAAAACTGTTTTTT. The full variable domain, completed using reference TRBV18 and TRBJ1-4, is NAGVMQNPRHLVRRRGQEARLRCSPMKGHSHVYWYRQLPEEGLKFMVYLQKENIIDESGMPKERFSAEFPKEGPSILRIQQVVRGDSAAYFCASSQGGNEKLFFGSGTQLSVL.

This clone was recorded only once. V is TRBV9 and J is TRBJ1-2, with no clear D. Trimming pared 3 bases from V and 3 bases from J, leaving 18 bases between. CDR1 is SGDLS and CDR2 is YYNGEE in the germline V gene. The CDR3 contains 16 residues. The CDR3 region is CASSDAPDKIYYGYTF. As DNA, the CDR3 is TGTGCCAGCAGCGATGCGCCTGACAAAATTTACTATGGCTACACCTTC.

This CDR3 reads CASSLVSRSNQPQHF. CDR3 DNA sequence: TGTGCCAGCAGCTTAGTAAGCCGTTCAAATCAGCCCCAGCATTTT. V and J are TRBV7-2 and TRBJ1-5; D is unresolved. Deletions cut 1 base from V and 4 bases from J, with 11 bases between. CDR3 length equals 15 residues. Looked up from germline, CDR1 is SGHTA and CDR2 is FQGNSA.

The rearrangement uses TRBV11-3 and TRBJ2-2, with TRBD2 as a possible D gene (5 bases). The V and J ends lost 5 bases and 6 bases respectively, with 13 bases between them. The CDR3 covers 14 residues. Germline values: CDR1 SGHNT, CDR2 YENEEA. CDR3 sequence reads: CASSPYTGAGELFF. Written as DNA, the CDR3 is TGTGCCAGCAGCCCGTACACCGGGGCCGGGGAGCTGTTTTTT. Based on the CDR3 plus reference TRBV11-3 and TRBJ2-2, the full variable domain is EAGVVQSPRYKIIEKKQPVAFWCNPISGHNTLYWYLQNLGQGPELLIRYENEEAVDDSQLPKDRFSAERLKGVDSTLKIQPAELGDSAVYLCASSPYTGAGELFFGEGSRLTVL.

This sequence joins TRBV3-1 (or the pseudogene TRBV3-2) and TRBJ2-3; perhaps TRBD1 as D (6 bases). This CDR3 is built from 16 residues. V dropped 1 base and J dropped 2 bases, with 13 bases sitting between them. Germline V gene data show CDR1 as LGHDT and CDR2 as YNNKEL (reference sequence). CDR3 nucleotides: TGTGCCAGCAGCCAAGCGGGACACTCCATCACAGATACGCAGTATTTT. It is translated as CASSQAGHSITDTQYF.

The chain employs TRBV7-2 and TRBJ2-4, with D unresolved. The length of the CDR3 is 12 residues. V was trimmed by 3 bases and J by 6 bases, leaving 6 bases between them. The germline V gene encodes CDR1 SGHTA and CDR2 FQGNSA. Written as DNA, the CDR3 is TGTGCCAGCAGCTTCTCGAGAAACATTCAGTACTTC. It translates to CASSFSRNIQYF.

This clone was recorded a few times. This chain links TRBV28 with TRBJ2-2; D remains unclear. This CDR3 region has 12 residues. Germline V gene lookup returns CDR1 MDHEN and CDR2 SYDVKM. V was cut by 3 bases and J by 7 bases, with 6 bases left in between. CDR3 protein: CASSLSFGELFF. CDR3 sequence (DNA): TGTGCCAGCAGTTTGAGTTTCGGGGAGCTGTTTTTT.

V and J are TRBV11-2 and TRBJ1-5; D gene unclear. This CDR3 has 15 residues. Germline V gives CDR1 SGHAT, CDR2 FQNNGV. Trimming removed 2 bases from V and 0 bases from J, with 8 bases in between. The CDR3 loop is CASSLTSGSNQPQHF. Here the CDR3 DNA reads TGTGCCAGCAGCTTAACAAGCGGTAGCAATCAGCCCCAGCATTTT.

This clone has only a few counts. The J gene is TRBJ2-7, the V gene TRBV2; D is undetermined. The CDR3 is 17 amino acids. Between the trimmed V and J ends, which lost 6 bases and 0 bases, there was a span of 21 bases. The germline V gene has CDR1 SNHLY and CDR2 FYNNEI. CDR3 region: CASRHREFVSTSYEQYF. The CDR3, as DNA: TGTGCCAGCAGGCACCGAGAATTCGTGAGTACCTCCTACGAGCAGTACTTC.

The rearrangement joins TRBV5-4 to TRBJ2-7; D possibly corresponds to TRBD2 (5 bases). V lost 4 bases to trimming and J lost 1 base, with 12 bases between them. The V gene's germline CDR1 is SGHNT and CDR2 YYREEE (reference sequence). The CDR3 spans 14 residues. CDR3 amino acids: CASSPGLGSYEQYF. The CDR3 DNA is TGTGCCAGCAGCCCCGGACTGGGGTCCTACGAGCAGTACTTC.

The CDR3 protein is CASSQGSLAGGLETQYF. The CDR3 DNA is TGTGCCAGCAGCCAAGGTTCACTAGCGGGGGGGCTGGAGACCCAGTACTTC. The chain carries TRBV3-1 (or the pseudogene TRBV3-2) and TRBJ2-5; 13 bases are a match to TRBD2. The CDR3 is 17 residues long. V dropped 1 base and J dropped 5; count of bases not matched to a gene: 7. Germline V CDR1 and CDR2: LGHDT, YNNKEL (reference sequence).

V and J are TRBV7-2 and TRBJ2-1; the D gene is possibly TRBD2 (5 bases). The CDR3 covers 12 residues. Deletions cut 7 bases from V and 10 bases from J, with 14 bases between. The germline V gene has CDR1 SGHTA and CDR2 FQGNSA. The CDR3 is CASTIAGWEQFF. CDR3 DNA: TGTGCCAGCACCATTGCGGGCTGGGAGCAGTTCTTC.

This rearrangement joins TRBV7-2 to TRBJ2-3; D is undetermined. Germline CDR1 and CDR2: SGHTA and FQGNSA. The CDR3 is made up of 14 amino acids. V lost 3 bases and J lost 0, with 7 bases in between. The CDR3 bases are TGTGCCAGCAGCTTTCGCCAGAGCACAGATACGCAGTATTTT. Encoded protein: CASSFRQSTDTQYF. Filled out from reference TRBV7-2 and TRBJ2-3, the complete variable domain reads GAGVSQSPSNKVTEKGKDVELRCDPISGHTALYWYRQSLGQGLEFLIYFQGNSAPDKSGLPSDRFSAERTGGSVSTLTIQRTQQEDSAVYLCASSFRQSTDTQYFGPGTRLTVL.

In this sample, this clone turned up once. The chain links TRBV7-2 to TRBJ1-1, with a tentative D call TRBD1 (6 bases). Trimming left V 1 base short and J 4 bases short, with 16 bases between. This CDR3 contains 16 residues. The germline CDR1 and CDR2 sequences are SGHTA and FQGNSA. The chain's CDR3 is CASSLVSQGSGTEAFF. The CDR3 DNA follows: TGTGCCAGCAGCTTAGTAAGCCAGGGGTCGGGCACTGAAGCTTTCTTT.

The chain couples TRBV18 to TRBJ2-1; D uncertain. The germline V and J ends were trimmed by 3 bases and 0 bases, with 15 bases remaining between them. Germline CDR1 and CDR2: KGHSH and LQKENI. This CDR3 region has 17 residues. CDR3 region: CASSPQQGGSSYNEQFF. The CDR3 DNA is TGTGCCAGCTCACCGCAGCAAGGCGGTAGCTCCTACAATGAGCAGTTCTTC.

The chain combines TRBV20-1 with TRBJ2-7; 7 bases match TRBD2. Germline V gene data show CDR1 as DFQATT and CDR2 as SNEGSKA (reference sequence). The CDR3 sequence is 18 residues long. Losses at the gene ends were 3 bases for V and 2 bases for J; bases not matched to a gene: 19. The CDR3 here is CSASQGRAGAPLTYEQYF. CDR3 DNA: TGCAGTGCTAGTCAAGGGAGGGCGGGAGCCCCATTAACCTACGAGCAGTACTTC.

CDR3 nucleotides: TGTGCCAGTAGTATAGCACTAGCGGTCTCCTACGAGCAGTACTTC. Translation gives CASSIALAVSYEQYF. The genes are TRBV19 and TRBJ2-7; 8 bases align to TRBD2. Trimming at V came to 1 base and at J to 0 bases, leaving 2 bases not matched to a gene. From germline, CDR1 is LNHDA and CDR2 SQIVND (reference sequence). This CDR3 has 15 residues. Combining the CDR3 with reference TRBV19 and TRBJ2-7 gives the whole variable domain DGGITQSPKYLFRKEGQNVTLSCEQNLNHDAMYWYRQDPGQGLRLIYYSQIVNDFQKGDIAEGYSVSREKKESFPLTVTSAQKNPTAFYLCASSIALAVSYEQYFGPGTRLTVT.

The chain recombines TRBV6-1 with TRBJ1-2, with 7 positions matching TRBD1. Germline CDR1 and CDR2: MNHNS and SASEGT. Trimming removed 3 bases from V and 4 bases from J; junction bases left unmatched: 5. The CDR3 has 14 residues. The DNA of the CDR3 is TGTGCCAGCAGTGAGGGACAGAAAACCTATGGCTACACCTTC. It is translated as CASSEGQKTYGYTF.